The subject of this entry is one T cell receptor (beta chain). Its antigen is unidentified. The data were taken from a study of T cells after posttransplantation cyclophosphamide. Findings of the study overall: Tissue-infiltrating T cells from skin or gut overlapped little with blood T cells.

V lost 0 bases and J lost 7, with 10 bases in between. Germline lookup yields CDR1 SGHVS and CDR2 FQNEAQ. The CDR3 loop spans 14 amino acids. TCRdb's table, derived via immunoSEQ multiplex PCR, lists solely in-frame clones and lacks some. The sample shows around 9,200 clones, 89% of them seen only once. Sequencing was done on a sample of memory CD4+ T cells sorted from PBMCs. The chain joins TRBV7-8 to TRBJ2-1, with unresolved D. This receptor was obtained from a woman aged 60-75 years in good health, CMV-negative, and a related stem cell transplant donor. CDR3 region: CASSLALNSNEQFF. The CDR3 DNA is TGTGCCAGCAGCTTAGCGCTTAACTCGAATGAGCAGTTCTTC.